The clone carrying this TCR beta chain came up once. The data were obtained in a study of blood T cell repertoires in COVID-19. From germline, CDR1 is SGHTS and CDR2 YDEGEE. The V end was cut by 0 bases, the J end by 0 bases, with 8 bases between. The CDR3 runs to 15 residues. Sequencing was performed with immunoSEQ multiplex PCR; in TCRdb, only in-frame clones are kept and a portion is missing. This table holds 70,000 to 95,000 clones, approximately 78% found once. This sequence was found in a human donor in a cohort sampled during active COVID-19. V gene TRBV5-8 combines with J gene TRBJ2-3; weak D call: TRBD2 (6 bases). The specimen was peripheral blood. CDR3 sequence reads: CASSLEGRSTDTQYF. The CDR3 nucleotides are TGTGCCAGCAGCTTGGAAGGGAGGAGCACAGATACGCAGTATTTT.